The T cell receptor (beta chain) described here comes from a study of beta chain features in type 1 diabetes (dated by TCRdb to the late 2010s). In terms of the full investigation: Patients and healthy donors did not differ in mean age, gender distribution, total cell number or subset yield. Across all samples, about 110 million sorted cells were examined, and cell number per subset correlated strongly with RNA yield. In the study, TCRB repertoires of sorted circulating CD4+ T cell subsets from recently diagnosed type 1 diabetes patients were compared with those of matched healthy donors. Regulatory and stem cell-like memory subsets were obtained from only 8 patients and roughly 8 healthy donors, while naive and central memory subsets were obtained from all 28 donors. General findings and caveats noted by the study authors: HLA sub-analyses involved small numbers of individuals, so any influence of HLA type on TCRB rearrangement remained unresolved. At VDJ recombination sites, type 1 diabetes patients had fewer insertions and more deleted nucleotides, which implies abnormalities in thymic rearrangement. Naive, central memory and regulatory TCRB repertoires appeared more similar among patients than among healthy donors. In all four CD4+ subsets, TCRB CDR3 length was moderately but significantly shorter in type 1 diabetes patients. PCR may preferentially amplify shorter templates, but because patient and control samples were amplified and corrected together, any resulting skew would affect both groups equally. Sequencing cDNA rather than genomic DNA could over-represent highly expressing activated cells, although activation and CD3 levels did not differ between groups.

The CDR3 has 16 amino acids, counting the end cysteine and phenylalanine. Of the read, only the CDR3 DNA is kept; its 48 bases are in frame from base 1. From a lookup of the germline V gene (reference sequence), CDR1 and CDR2 are SGHKS and YYEKEE. Compared with germline, V lacks 1 base and J lacks 5 bases; bases without a gene match: 5. Points on this clone: Its antigen specificity is not known. Base qualities are not provided; no much larger clone lies one nucleotide away.

Each donor gave one peripheral blood draw, averaging roughly 120 mL, which was collected into heparinised tubes. Using a panel that included CD45RO, CCR7, CD25, CD127, CD95 and CD27, naive, central memory, regulatory and stem cell-like memory CD4+ T cells were sorted on a BD FACSAria II. A purity above 95% was achieved for all sorted populations. PBMCs were separated immediately by Lymphoprep density gradient centrifugation and were stained directly, without being cultured. So that batch effects would be minimized, each experiment stained and sorted samples in pairs, pairing one healthy donor with one patient. The entire isolated RNA was reverse transcribed using the High Capacity cDNA Reverse Transcription Kit, and thus expressed TCRB transcripts were sequenced. Naive, central memory and regulatory T cell samples underwent deep immunoSEQ sequencing, averaging about 3.57 million total reads per sample. Sorted cells were lysed in RLT buffer and RNA was extracted with DNase-treated RNeasy Micro or Mini kits, depending on cell number. Each cell subset was processed on its own to prevent cross-contamination, while patient and healthy donor samples were processed together. TCRB sequences were amplified from cDNA with the immunoSEQ multiplex PCR, producing 87-bp fragments spanning the CDR3 region. The amplicons were sequenced using the Illumina HiSeq platform. The original methods were these. Synthetic template baselines were used to correct PCR bias computationally, reads within Hamming distance 2 were collapsed together, and singletons that could not be merged were discarded. Reads were aligned against IMGT to assign V, D and J genes, CDR3 length and insertions or deletions at six rearrangement sites. Clonotype counts were normalized to sorted cell number within each subset before computing true diversity and Gini coefficients with the tcR R package. Repertoire sharing was quantified using the overlap coefficient calculated on TCRB nucleotide sequences. What TCRdb holds here is the immuneACCESS table cut down to in-frame rearrangements. Part of the clones is not present; checked against another copy, under half of the missing clones reflect an unresolved V gene, and the others are unexplained. For V, J and clone size, that table is used; D and trimming come from the DNA. The sample data list 250,000 to 350,000 clones, and less than 15% of these were observed just once. 5.5% to 7.5% of the sample is held by the ten biggest clonotypes.

The sequence came from a man aged 25-40 years in good health. The sequencing input was central memory CD4+ T cells from blood. Here the chain combines TRBV5-5 and TRBJ2-5; 13 nucleotides in the junction match TRBD2. The sequence in DNA is TGTGCCAGCAGCTTGACTAGCGGGAGGGTGATGGAGACCCAGTACTTC. It specifies CASSLTSGRVMETQYF. Here the CDR3 is joined to the reference TRBV5-5 and TRBJ2-5 genes, and the full variable domain is: DAGVTQSPTHLIKTRGQQVTLRCSPISGHKSVSWYQQVLGQGPQFIFQYYEKEERGRGNFPDRFSARQFPNYSSELNVNALLLGDSALYLCASSLTSGRVMETQYFGPGTRLLVL.